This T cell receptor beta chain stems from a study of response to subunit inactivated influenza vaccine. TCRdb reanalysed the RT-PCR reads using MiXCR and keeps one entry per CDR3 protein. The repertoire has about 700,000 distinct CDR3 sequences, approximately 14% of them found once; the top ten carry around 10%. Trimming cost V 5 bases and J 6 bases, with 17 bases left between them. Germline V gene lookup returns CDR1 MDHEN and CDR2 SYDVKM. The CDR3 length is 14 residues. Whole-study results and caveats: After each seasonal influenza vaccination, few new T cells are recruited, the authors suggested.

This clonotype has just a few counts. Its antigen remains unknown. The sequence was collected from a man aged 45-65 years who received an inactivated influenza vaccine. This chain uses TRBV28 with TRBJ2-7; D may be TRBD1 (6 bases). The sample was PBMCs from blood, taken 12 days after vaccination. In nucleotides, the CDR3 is TGTGCCAGCAGTCCCCACAGGGAGACGGGCGAGCAGTACTTC. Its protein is CASSPHRETGEQYF.